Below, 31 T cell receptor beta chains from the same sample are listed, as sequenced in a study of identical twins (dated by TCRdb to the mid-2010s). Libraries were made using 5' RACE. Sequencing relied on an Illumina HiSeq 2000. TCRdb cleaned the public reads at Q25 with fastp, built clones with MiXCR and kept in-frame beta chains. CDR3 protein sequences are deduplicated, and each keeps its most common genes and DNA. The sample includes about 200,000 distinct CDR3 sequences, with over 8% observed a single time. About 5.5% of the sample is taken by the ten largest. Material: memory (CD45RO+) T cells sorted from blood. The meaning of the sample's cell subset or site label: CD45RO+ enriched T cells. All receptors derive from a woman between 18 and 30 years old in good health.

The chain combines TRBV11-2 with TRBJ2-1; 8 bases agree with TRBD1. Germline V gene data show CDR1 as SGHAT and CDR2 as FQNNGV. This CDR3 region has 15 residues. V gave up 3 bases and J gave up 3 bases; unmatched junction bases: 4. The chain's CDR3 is CASSFQGAYYNEQFF. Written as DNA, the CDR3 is TGTGCCAGCAGCTTTCAGGGGGCCTACTACAATGAGCAGTTCTTC.

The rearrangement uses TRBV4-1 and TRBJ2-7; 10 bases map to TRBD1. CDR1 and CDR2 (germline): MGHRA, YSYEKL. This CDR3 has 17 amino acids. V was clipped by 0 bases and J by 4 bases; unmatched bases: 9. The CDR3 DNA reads TGCGCCAGCAGCCAAGACTCCTCTGGACAGGGGGATTACGAGCAGTACTTC. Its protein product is CASSQDSSGQGDYEQYF.

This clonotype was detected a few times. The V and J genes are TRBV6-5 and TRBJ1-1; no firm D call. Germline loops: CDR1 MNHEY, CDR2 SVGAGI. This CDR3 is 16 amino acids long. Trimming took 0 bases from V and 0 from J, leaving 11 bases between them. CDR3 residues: CASSYSLPEMNTEAFF. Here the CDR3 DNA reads TGTGCCAGCAGTTACTCTCTCCCCGAGATGAACACTGAAGCTTTCTTT.

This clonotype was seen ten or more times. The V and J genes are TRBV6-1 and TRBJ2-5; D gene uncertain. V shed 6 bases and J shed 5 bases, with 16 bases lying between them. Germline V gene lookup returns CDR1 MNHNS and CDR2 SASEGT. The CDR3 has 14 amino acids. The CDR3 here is CASSRPGALETQYF. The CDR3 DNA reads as TGTGCCAGCAGCCGCCCTGGTGCATTGGAGACCCAGTACTTC.

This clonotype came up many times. Here the CDR3 DNA reads TGTGCCATCAGTGAGCCACGACAGGCGAACACTGAAGCTTTCTTT. Translating it yields CAISEPRQANTEAFF. This chain uses TRBV10-3 with TRBJ1-1; D may be TRBD1 (6 bases). Looked up from germline, CDR1 is ENHRY and CDR2 is SYGVKD. The CDR3 covers 15 residues. V lost 2 bases and J lost 1, with 11 bases in between.

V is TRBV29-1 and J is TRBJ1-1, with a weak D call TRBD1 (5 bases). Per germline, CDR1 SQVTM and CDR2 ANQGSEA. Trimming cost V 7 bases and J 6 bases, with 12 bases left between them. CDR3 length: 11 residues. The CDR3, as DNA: TGCAGCGACGACAGAATACCTGAAGCTTTCTTT. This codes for CSDDRIPEAFF.

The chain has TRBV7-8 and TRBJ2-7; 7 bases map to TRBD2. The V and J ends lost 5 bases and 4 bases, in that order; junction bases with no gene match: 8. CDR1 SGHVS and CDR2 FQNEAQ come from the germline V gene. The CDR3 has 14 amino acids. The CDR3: CASSDNPGGYEQYF. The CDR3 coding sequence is TGTGCCAGCAGCGATAATCCGGGGGGATACGAGCAGTACTTC.

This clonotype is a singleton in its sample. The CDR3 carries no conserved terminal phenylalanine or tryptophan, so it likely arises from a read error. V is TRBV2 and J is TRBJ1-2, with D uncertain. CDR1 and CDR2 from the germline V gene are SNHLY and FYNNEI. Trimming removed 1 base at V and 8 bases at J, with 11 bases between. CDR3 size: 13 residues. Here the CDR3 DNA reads TGTGCCAGCAGTGAAGTAACAGAGCTCGGCTACACCTCC. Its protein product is CASSEVTELGYTS.

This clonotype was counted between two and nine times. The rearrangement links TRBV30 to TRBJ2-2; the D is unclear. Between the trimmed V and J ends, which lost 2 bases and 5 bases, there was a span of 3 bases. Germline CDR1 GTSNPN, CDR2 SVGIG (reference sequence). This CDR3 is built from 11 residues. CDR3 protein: CAWSKTGELFF. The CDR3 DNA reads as TGTGCCTGGAGTAAAACCGGGGAGCTGTTTTTT.

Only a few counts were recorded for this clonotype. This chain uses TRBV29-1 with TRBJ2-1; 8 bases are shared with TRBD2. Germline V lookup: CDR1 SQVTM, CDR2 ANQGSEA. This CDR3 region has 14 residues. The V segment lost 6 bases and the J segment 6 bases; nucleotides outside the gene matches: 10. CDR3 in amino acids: CSVSQAGVGNEQFF. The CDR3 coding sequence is TGCAGCGTCTCCCAAGCGGGAGTAGGCAATGAGCAGTTCTTC.

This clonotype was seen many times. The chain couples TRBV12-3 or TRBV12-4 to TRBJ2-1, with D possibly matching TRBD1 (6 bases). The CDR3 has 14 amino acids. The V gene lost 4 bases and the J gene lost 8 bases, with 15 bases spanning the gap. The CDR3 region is CASSSSSRGHEQFF. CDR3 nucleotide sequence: TGTGCCAGCAGTTCCTCCTCCAGGGGTCATGAGCAGTTCTTC.

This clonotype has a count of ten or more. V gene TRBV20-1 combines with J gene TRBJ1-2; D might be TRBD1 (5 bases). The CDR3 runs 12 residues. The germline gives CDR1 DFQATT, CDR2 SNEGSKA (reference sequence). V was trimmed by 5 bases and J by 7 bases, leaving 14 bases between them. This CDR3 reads CSAAGTAGGYTF. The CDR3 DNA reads TGCAGTGCTGCAGGGACGGCGGGTGGCTACACCTTC.

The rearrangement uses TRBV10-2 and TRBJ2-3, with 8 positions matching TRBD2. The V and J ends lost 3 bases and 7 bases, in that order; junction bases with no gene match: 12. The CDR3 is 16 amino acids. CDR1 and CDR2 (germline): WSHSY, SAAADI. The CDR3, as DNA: TGCGCCAGCAGTGAACAGGCGGGACTAGGTCTTTATACGCAGTATTTT. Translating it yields CASSEQAGLGLYTQYF.

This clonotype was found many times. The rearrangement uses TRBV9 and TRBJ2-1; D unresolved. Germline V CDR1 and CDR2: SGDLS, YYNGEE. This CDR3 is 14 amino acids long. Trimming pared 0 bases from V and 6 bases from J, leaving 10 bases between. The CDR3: CASSVAGASNEQFF. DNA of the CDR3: TGTGCCAGCAGCGTAGCTGGTGCTAGCAATGAGCAGTTCTTC.

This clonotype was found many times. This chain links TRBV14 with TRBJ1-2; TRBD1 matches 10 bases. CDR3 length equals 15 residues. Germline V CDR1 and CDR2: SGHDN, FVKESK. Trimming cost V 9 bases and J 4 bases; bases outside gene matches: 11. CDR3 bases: TGTGCCAGGAAGTATGGGACAGGGGAAATCTATGGCTACACCTTC. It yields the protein CARKYGTGEIYGYTF.

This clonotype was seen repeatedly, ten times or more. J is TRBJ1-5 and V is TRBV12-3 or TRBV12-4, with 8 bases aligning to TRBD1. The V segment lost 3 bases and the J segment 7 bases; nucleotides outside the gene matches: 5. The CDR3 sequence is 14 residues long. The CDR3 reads CASSLTGVQQPQHF. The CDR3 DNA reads TGTGCCAGCAGTTTGACAGGGGTTCAGCAGCCCCAGCATTTT.

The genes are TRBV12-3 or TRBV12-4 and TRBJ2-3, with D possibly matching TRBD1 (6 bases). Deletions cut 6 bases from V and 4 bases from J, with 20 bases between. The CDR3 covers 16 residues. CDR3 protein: CASSSDSLRSADTQYF. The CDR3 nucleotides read TGTGCCAGCAGCTCGGACAGTCTACGAAGCGCAGATACGCAGTATTTT.

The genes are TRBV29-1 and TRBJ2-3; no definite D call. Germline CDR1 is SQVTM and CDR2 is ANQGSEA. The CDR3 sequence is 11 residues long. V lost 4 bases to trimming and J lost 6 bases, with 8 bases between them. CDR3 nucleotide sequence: TGCAGCGTTGGCCACGCGGATACGCAGTATTTT. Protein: CSVGHADTQYF.

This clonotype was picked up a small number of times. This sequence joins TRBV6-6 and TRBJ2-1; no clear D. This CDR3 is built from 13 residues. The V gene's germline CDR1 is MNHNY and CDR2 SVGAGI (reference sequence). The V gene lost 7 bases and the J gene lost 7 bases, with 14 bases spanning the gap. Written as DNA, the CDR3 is TGTGCCAGCATCTCCCCATATCGTAATGAGCAGTTCTTC. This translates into CASISPYRNEQFF.

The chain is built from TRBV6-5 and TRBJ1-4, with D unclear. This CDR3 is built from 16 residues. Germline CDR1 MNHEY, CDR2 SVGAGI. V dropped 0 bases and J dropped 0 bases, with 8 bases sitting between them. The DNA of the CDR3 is TGTGCCAGCAGTTACTCGGGGAGACCAACTAATGAAAAACTGTTTTTT. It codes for CASSYSGRPTNEKLFF.

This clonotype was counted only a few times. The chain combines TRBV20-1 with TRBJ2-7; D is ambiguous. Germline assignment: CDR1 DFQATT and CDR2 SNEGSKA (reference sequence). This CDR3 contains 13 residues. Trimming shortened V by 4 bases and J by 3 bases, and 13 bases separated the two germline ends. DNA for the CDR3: TGCAGTGCTAATCCCACGGACCGCTACGAGCAGTACTTC. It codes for CSANPTDRYEQYF.

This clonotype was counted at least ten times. In nucleotides, the CDR3 is TGTGCCAGCAGCCTCCTTCCTAAGGGCTACACCTTC. Its translation is CASSLLPKGYTF. The chain has TRBV13 and TRBJ1-2; D remains ambiguous. This CDR3 has 12 amino acids. Trimming left V 5 bases short and J 8 bases short, with 12 bases between. CDR1 is PRHDT and CDR2 is FYEKMQ in the germline V gene (reference sequence).

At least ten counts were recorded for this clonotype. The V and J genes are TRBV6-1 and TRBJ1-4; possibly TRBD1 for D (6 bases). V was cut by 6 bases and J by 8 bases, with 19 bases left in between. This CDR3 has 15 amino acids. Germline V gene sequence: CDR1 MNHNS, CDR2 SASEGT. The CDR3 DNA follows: TGTGCCAGCAGCCGTACAGGGATTGTAGAGGAAAAACTGTTTTTT. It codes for CASSRTGIVEEKLFF.

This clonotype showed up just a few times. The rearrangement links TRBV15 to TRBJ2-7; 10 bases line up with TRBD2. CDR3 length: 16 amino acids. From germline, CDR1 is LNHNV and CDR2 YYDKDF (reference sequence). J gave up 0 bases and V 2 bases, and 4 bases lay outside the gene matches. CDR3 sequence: CATSRTLAGDSYEQYF. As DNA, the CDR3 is TGTGCCACCAGCAGAACTCTAGCGGGGGACTCCTACGAGCAGTACTTC.

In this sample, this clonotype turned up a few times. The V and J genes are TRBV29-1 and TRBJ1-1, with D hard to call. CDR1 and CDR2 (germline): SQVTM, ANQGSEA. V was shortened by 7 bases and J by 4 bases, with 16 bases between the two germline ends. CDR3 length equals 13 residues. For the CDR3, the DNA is TGCAGCGGCCGGGCAAAGTCGGGCACTGAAGCTTTCTTT. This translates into CSGRAKSGTEAFF.

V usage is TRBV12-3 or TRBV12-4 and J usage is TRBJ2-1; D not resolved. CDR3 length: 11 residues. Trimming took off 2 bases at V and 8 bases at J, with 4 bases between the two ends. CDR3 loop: CASSLSHEQFF. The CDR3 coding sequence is TGTGCCAGCAGTTTATCACATGAGCAGTTCTTC.

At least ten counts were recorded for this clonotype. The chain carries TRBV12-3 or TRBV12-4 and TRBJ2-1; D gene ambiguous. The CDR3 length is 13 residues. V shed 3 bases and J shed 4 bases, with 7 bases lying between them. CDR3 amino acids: CASSFSLYNEQFF. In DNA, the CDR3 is TGTGCCAGCAGTTTTAGTCTGTACAATGAGCAGTTCTTC.

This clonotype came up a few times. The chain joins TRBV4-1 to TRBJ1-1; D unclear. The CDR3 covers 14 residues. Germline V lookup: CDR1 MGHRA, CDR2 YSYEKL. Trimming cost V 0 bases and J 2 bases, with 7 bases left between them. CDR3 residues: CASSQEGKNTEAFF. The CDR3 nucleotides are TGCGCCAGCAGCCAAGAGGGGAAAAACACTGAAGCTTTCTTT.

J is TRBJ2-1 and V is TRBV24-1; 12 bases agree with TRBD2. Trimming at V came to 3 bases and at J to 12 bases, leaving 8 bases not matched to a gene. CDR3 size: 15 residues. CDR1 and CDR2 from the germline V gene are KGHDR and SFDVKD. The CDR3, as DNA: TGTGCCACCAGTGATCGATCTAGCGGGAGGGCTGGGCAGTTCTTC. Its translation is CATSDRSSGRAGQFF.

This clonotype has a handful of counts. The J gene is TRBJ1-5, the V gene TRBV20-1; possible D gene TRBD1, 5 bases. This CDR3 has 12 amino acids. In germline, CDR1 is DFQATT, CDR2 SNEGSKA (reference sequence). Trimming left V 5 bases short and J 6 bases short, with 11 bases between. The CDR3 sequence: CSARKGIQPQHF. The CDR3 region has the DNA TGCAGTGCTCGTAAGGGGATTCAGCCCCAGCATTTT.

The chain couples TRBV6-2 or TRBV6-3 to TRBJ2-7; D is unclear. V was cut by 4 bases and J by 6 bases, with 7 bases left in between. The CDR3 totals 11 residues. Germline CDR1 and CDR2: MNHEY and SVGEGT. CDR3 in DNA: TGTGCCAGCAGTTCGGGTCCCGAGCAGTACTTC. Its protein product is CASSSGPEQYF.